This paragraph covers one TCR beta chain sequence. The antigen remains unidentified. Repertoires were generated with immunoSEQ multiplex PCR, while TCRdb's copy carries only in-frame clones and drops some. The repertoire has approximately 98,000 clones, around 83% of them found once; the top ten carry 3% to 3.5%. This sample was taken from a study of T cell responses to AZD1222 COVID-19 vaccine. General study findings and limits: White British people made up most donors, females outnumbered males, and clonal diversity was possibly underestimated. No day 14 peak samples; only post-peak repertoires were characterized. Close to half of spike-specific TCRs reportedly recognize unmutated variant regions.

This receptor was obtained from an adult in good health. Sequenced here: peripheral blood, sampled on day 0 of AZD1222 vaccination.

The CDR3 DNA follows: TGTGCCAGCAGCCCACAGGGACTAGCGAACACCGGGGAGCTGTTTTTT. This gives the protein CASSPQGLANTGELFF. This chain joins TRBV3-1 (or the pseudogene TRBV3-2) and TRBJ2-2; 8 nucleotides align to TRBD2. The trim removed 4 bases at V and 0 bases at J, leaving 4 bases unmatched. The V gene's germline CDR1 is LGHDT and CDR2 YNNKEL (reference sequence). This CDR3 is 16 amino acids long.